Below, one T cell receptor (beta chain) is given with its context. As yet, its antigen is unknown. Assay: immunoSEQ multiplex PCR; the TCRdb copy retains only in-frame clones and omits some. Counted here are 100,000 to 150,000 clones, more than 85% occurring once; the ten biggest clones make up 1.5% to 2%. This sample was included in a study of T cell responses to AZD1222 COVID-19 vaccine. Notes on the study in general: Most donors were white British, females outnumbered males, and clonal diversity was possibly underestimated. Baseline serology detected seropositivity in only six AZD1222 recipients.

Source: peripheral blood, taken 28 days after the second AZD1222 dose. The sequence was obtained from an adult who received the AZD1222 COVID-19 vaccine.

The CDR3 is CASSSLSGKTYNEQFF. For the CDR3, the DNA is TGTGCCAGCAGCTCCCTCAGCGGTAAAACCTACAATGAGCAGTTCTTC. The chain couples TRBV6-6 to TRBJ2-1; D is perhaps TRBD2 (5 bases). V gave up 6 bases and J gave up 2 bases, with 17 bases separating them. Per germline, CDR1 MNHNY and CDR2 SVGAGI (reference sequence). There are 16 residues in the CDR3.